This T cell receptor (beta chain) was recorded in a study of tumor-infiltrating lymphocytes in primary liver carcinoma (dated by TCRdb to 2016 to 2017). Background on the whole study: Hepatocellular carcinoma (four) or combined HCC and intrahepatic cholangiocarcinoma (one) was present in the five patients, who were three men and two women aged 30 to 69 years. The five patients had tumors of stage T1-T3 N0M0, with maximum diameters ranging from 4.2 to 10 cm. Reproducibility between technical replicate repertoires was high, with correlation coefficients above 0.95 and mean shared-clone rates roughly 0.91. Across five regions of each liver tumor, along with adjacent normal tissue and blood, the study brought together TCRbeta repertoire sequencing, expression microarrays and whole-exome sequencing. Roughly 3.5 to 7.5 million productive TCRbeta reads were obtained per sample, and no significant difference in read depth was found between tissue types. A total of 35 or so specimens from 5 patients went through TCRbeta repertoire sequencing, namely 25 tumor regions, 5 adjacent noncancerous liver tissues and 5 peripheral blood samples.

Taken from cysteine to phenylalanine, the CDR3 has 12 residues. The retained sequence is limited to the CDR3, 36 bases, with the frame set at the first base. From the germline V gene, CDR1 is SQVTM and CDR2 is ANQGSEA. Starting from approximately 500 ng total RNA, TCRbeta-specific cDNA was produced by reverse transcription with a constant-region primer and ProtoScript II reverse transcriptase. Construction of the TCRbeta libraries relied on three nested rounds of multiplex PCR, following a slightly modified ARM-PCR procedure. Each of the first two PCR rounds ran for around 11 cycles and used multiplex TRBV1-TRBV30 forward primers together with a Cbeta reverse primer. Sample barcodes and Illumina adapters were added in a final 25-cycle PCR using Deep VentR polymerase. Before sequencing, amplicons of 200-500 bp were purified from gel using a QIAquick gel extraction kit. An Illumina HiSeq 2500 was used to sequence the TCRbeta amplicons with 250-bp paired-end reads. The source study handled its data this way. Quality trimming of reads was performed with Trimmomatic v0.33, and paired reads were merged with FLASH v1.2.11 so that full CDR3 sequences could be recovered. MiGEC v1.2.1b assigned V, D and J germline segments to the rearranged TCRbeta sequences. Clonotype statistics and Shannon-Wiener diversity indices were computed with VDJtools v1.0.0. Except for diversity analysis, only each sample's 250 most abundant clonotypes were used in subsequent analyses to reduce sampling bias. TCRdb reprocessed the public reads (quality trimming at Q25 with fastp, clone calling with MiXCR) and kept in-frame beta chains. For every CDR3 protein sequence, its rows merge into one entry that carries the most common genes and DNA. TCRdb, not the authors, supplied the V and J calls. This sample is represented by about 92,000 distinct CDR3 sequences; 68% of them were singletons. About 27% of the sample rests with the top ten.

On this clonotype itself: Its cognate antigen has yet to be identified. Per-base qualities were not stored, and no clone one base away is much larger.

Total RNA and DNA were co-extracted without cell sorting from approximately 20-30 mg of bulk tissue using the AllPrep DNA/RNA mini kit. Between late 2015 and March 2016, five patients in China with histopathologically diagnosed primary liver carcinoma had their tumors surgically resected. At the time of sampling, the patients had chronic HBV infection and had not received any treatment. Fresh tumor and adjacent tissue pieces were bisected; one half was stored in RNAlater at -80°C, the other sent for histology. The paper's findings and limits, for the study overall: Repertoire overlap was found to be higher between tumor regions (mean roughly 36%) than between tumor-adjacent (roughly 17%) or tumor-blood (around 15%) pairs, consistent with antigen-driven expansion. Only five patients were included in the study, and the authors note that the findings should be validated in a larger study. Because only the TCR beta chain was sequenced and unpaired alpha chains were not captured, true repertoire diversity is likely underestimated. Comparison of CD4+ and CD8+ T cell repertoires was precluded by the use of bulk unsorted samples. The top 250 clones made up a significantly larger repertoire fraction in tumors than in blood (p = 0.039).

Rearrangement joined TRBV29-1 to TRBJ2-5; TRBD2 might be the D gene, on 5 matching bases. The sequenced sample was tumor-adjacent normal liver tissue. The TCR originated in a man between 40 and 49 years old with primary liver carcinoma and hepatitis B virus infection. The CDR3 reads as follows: CCLRPGQETQYF. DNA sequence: TGCTGCCTGAGACCGGGACAAGAGACCCAGTACTTC.